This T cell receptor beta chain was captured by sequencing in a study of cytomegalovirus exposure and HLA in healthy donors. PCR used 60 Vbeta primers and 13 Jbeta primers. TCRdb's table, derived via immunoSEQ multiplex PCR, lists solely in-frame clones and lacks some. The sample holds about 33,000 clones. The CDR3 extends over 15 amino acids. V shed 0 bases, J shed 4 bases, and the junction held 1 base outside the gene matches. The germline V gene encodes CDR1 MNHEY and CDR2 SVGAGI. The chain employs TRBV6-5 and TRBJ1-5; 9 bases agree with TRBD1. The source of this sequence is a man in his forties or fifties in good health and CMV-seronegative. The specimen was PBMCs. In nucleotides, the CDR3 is TGTGCCAGCAGTTACTCGACAGGGGGTAATCAGCCCCAGCATTTT. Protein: CASSYSTGGNQPQHF.